These T cell receptor beta chains were read from a single sample in a study of long-term antiretroviral therapy in people with HIV. Only in-frame clones appear in the TCRdb table, and some are missing; sequencing was by immunoSEQ multiplex PCR. The table has about 16,000 clones, 78% seen once. The sequenced sample was unsorted PBMCs, obtained nearly 3.3 years after starting antiretroviral therapy. The receptors come from a woman aged 40 to 50 with HIV. CDR3s include the opening cysteine and the closing phenylalanine or tryptophan. Only part of the rows carry a size: once, few, many, or a class if the clone is expanded.

V	J	size	CDR3
TRBV2	TRBJ2-2	NA	CASGSTGLNTGELFF
TRBV4-3	TRBJ1-4	medium-sized	CASSQDLSSAEILFF
TRBV7-9	TRBJ1-5	NA	CASSTGRQPQHF
TRBV6-5	TRBJ2-7	NA	CASSYSFLQPLEQYF
TRBV5-1	TRBJ2-7	NA	CASSLTGVVNEQYF
TRBV29-1	TRBJ1-2	NA	CSVEGGQGPNYGYTF
TRBV5-1	TRBJ1-2	medium-sized	CASSQSGTGTMGYTF
TRBV10-3	TRBJ1-2	once	CASATGWSGYTF
TRBV18	TRBJ1-2	NA	CASSTGTGGDNYGYTF
TRBV6-1	TRBJ2-7	NA	CASSAYYVGQTYEQYF
TRBV4-1	TRBJ1-1	NA	CASSQQDRMNTEAFF
TRBV5-1	TRBJ1-4	once	CASSLGPEGHEKLFF
TRBV7-8	TRBJ2-1	NA	CASRLTSGGDLLRVEQFF
TRBV9	TRBJ2-1	few	CASSATVVPSNEQFF
TRBV11-1	TRBJ1-3	few	CASSTGQRNTIYF
TRBV2	TRBJ1-4	few	CAISAGRNEKLFF
TRBV7-9	TRBJ2-5	NA	CASSLTPYGQGAETQYF
TRBV18	TRBJ1-1	NA	CASSPLRQTKENTEAFF
TRBV30	TRBJ2-7	NA	CAWTPLGLAGRGSYEQYF
TRBV6-1	TRBJ1-2	once	CASSGSVPDYGYTF
TRBV5-5	TRBJ2-1	NA	CASSLDLSYNEQFF